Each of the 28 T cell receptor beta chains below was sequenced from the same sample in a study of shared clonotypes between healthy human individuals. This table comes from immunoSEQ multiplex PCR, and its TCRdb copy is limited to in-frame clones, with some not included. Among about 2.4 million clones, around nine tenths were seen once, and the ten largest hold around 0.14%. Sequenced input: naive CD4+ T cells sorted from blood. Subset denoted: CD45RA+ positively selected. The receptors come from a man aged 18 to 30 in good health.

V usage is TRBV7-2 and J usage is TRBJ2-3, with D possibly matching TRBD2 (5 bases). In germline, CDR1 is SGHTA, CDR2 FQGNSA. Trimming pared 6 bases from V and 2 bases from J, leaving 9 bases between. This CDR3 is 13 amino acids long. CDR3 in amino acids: CASSREYTDTQYF. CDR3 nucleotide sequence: TGTGCCAGCAGTCGGGAATACACAGATACGCAGTATTTT.

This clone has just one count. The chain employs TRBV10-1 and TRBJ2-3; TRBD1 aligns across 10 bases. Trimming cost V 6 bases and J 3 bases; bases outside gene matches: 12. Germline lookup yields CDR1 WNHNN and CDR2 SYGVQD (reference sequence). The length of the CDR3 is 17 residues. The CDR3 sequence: CASSTKDRGRYTDTQYF. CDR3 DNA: TGCGCCAGCAGCACTAAAGACAGGGGGCGATATACAGATACGCAGTATTTT.

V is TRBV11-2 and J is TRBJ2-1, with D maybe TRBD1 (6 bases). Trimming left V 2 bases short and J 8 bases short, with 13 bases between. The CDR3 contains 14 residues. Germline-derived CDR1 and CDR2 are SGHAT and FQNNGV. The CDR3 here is CASSLNRVYDEQFF. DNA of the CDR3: TGTGCCAGCAGCTTAAACAGGGTGTACGATGAGCAGTTCTTC.

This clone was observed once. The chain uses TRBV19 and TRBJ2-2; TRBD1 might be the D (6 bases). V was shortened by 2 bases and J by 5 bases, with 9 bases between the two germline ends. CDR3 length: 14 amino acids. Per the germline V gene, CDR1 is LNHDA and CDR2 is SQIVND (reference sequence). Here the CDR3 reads CASSIPGETGELFF. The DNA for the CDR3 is TGTGCCAGTAGTATACCAGGGGAGACCGGGGAGCTGTTTTTT.

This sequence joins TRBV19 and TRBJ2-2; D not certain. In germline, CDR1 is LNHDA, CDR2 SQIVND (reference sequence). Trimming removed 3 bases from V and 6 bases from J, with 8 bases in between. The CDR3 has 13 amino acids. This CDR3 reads CASSMGWSGELFF. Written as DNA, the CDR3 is TGTGCCAGTAGTATGGGTTGGTCCGGGGAGCTGTTTTTT.

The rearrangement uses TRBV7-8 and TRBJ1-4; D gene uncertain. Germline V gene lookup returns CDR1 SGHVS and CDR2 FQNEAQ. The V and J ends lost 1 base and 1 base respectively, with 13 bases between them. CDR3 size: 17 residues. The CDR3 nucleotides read TGTGCCAGCAGCTTAGTTTGGCTTGGAGTAACTAATGAAAAACTGTTTTTT. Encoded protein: CASSLVWLGVTNEKLFF.

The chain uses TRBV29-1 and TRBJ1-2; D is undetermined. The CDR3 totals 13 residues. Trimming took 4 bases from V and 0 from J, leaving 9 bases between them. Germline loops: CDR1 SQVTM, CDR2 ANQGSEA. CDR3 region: CSVGGSANYGYTF. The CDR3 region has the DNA TGCAGCGTTGGGGGATCAGCTAACTATGGCTACACCTTC.

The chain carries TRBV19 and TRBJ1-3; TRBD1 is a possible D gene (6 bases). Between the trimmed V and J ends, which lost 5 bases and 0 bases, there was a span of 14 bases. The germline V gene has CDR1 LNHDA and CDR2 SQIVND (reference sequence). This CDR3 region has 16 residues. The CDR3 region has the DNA TGTGCCAGTAGTGAGACAGGTCTACCCTCTGGAAACACCATATATTTT. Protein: CASSETGLPSGNTIYF.

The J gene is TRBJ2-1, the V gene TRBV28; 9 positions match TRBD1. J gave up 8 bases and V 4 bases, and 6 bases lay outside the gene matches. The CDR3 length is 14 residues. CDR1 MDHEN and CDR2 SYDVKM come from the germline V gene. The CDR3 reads CASSSGTGKYEQFF. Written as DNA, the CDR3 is TGTGCCAGCAGTTCCGGGACAGGGAAATATGAGCAGTTCTTC.

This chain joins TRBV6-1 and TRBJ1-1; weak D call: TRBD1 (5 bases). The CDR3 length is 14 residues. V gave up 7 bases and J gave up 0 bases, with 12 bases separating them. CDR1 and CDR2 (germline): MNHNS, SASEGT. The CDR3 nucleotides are TGTGCCAGCAAGGCGGCAGGGATGAACACTGAAGCTTTCTTT. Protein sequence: CASKAAGMNTEAFF.

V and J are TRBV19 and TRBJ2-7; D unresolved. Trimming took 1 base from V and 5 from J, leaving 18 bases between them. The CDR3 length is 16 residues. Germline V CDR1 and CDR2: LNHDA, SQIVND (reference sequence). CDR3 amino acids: CASSIGTTVPLHEQYF. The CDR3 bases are TGTGCCAGTAGTATAGGCACAACGGTACCTCTCCACGAGCAGTACTTC.

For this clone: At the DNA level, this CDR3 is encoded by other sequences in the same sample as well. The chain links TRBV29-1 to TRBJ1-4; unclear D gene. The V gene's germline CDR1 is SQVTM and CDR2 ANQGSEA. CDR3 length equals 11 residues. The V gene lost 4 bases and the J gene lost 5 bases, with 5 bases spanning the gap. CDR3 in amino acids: CSVAPNEKLFF. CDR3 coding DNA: TGCAGCGTTGCCCCAAATGAAAAACTGTTTTTT.

As DNA, the CDR3 is TGTGCCTGGAGTCCAGGGGTGGCTGAAAAACTGTTTTTT. Its translation is CAWSPGVAEKLFF. This chain connects TRBV30 to TRBJ1-4; perhaps TRBD1 as D (6 bases). The V end was cut by 2 bases, the J end by 7 bases, with 11 bases between. Germline V CDR1 and CDR2: GTSNPN, SVGIG (reference sequence). CDR3 length equals 13 residues.

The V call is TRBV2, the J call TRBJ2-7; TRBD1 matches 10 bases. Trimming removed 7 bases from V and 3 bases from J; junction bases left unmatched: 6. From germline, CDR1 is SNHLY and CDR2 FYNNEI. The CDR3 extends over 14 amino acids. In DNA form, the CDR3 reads TGTGCCAGCACCGTGGGGGACAGGGGCTACGAGCAGTACTTC. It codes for CASTVGDRGYEQYF.

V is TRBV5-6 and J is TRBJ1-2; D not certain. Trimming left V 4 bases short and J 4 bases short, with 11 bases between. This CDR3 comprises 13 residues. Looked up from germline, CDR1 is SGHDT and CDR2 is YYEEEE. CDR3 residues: CASSPGGAYGYTF. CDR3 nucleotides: TGTGCCAGCAGCCCTGGTGGCGCCTATGGCTACACCTTC. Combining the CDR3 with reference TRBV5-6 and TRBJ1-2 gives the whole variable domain DAGVTQSPTHLIKTRGQQVTLRCSPKSGHDTVSWYQQALGQGPQFIFQYYEEEERQRGNFPDRFSGHQFPNYSSELNVNALLLGDSALYLCASSPGGAYGYTFGSGTRLTVV.

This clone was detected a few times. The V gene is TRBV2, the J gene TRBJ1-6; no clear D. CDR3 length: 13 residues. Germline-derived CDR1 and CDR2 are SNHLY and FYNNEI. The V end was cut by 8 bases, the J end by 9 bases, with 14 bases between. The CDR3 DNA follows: TGTGCCAGCGGCCCTTATGATCCTTCACCCCTCCACTTT. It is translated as CASGPYDPSPLHF.

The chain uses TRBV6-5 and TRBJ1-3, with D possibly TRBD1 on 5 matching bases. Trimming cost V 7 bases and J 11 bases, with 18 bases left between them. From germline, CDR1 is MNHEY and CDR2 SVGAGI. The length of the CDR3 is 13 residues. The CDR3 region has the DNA TGTGCCAGCACCTTACCGGCCCAGGGATCCATATATTTT. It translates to CASTLPAQGSIYF.

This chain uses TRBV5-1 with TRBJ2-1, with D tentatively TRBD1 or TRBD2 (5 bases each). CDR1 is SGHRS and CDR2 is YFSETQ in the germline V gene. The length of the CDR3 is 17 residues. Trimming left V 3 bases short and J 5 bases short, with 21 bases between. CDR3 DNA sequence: TGCGCCAGCAGCTCGCGTGGGGTAGTCCCGGGGCACAATGAGCAGTTCTTC. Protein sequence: CASSSRGVVPGHNEQFF. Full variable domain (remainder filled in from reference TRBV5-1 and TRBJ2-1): KAGVTQTPRYLIKTRGQQVTLSCSPISGHRSVSWYQQTPGQGLQFLFEYFSETQRNKGNFPGRFSGRQFSNSRSEMNVSTLELGDSALYLCASSSRGVVPGHNEQFFGPGTRLTVL.

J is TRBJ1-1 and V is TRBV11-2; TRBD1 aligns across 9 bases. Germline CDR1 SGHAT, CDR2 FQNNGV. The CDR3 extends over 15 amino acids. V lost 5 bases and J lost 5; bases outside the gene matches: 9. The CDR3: CASSPSGTGKTEAFF. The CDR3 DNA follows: TGTGCCAGCAGCCCATCAGGGACAGGGAAGACTGAAGCTTTCTTT.

The CDR3 sequence: CASSRQGARSSYEQYF. The DNA of the CDR3 is TGTGCCAGCAGCCGACAGGGGGCTAGGAGCTCCTACGAGCAGTACTTC. This sequence joins TRBV28 and TRBJ2-7, with 10 positions matching TRBD1. With V trimmed by 6 bases and J by 0 bases, 8 bases remained unmatched. The CDR3 sequence is 16 residues long. The germline V gene has CDR1 MDHEN and CDR2 SYDVKM.

The CDR3 protein is CASSVGGGLAGGSSYNEQFF. The DNA for the CDR3 is TGTGCCAGCAGCGTAGGCGGGGGACTAGCGGGAGGGTCCTCCTACAATGAGCAGTTCTTC. The V gene is TRBV9, the J gene TRBJ2-1; 16 positions match TRBD2. Per the germline V gene, CDR1 is SGDLS and CDR2 is YYNGEE. V gave up 0 bases and J gave up 0 bases; unmatched junction bases: 6. CDR3 size: 20 residues.

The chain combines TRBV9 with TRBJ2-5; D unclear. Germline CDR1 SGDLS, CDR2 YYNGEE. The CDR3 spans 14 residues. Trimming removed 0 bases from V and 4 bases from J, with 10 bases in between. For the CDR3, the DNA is TGTGCCAGCAGCGTAGGATCACGGGCAGAGACCCAGTACTTC. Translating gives CASSVGSRAETQYF.

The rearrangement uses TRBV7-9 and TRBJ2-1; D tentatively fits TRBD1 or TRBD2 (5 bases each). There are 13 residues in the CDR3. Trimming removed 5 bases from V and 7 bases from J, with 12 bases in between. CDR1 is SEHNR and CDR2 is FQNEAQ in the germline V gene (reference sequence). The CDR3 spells CASSRDLGNEQFF. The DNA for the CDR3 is TGTGCCAGCAGCCGGGACCTTGGTAATGAGCAGTTCTTC.

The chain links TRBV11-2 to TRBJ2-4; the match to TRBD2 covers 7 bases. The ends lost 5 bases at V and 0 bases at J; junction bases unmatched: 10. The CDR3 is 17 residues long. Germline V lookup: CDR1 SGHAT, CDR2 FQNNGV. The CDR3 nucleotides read TGTGCCAGCAGCGGCCGGGGAGGGGCCCGAGCCAAAAACATTCAGTACTTC. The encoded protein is CASSGRGGARAKNIQYF.

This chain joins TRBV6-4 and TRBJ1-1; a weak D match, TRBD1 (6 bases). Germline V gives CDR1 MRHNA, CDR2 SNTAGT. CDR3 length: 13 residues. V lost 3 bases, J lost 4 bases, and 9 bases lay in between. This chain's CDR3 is CASSELGGTEAFF. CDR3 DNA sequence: TGTGCCAGCAGTGAGTTAGGGGGCACTGAAGCTTTCTTT.

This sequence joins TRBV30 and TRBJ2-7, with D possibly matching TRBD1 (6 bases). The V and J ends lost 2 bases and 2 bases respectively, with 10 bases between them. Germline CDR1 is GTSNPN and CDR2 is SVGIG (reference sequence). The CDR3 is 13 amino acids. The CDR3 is CAWSPGTTYEQYF. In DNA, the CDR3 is TGTGCCTGGAGTCCCGGGACAACCTACGAGCAGTACTTC. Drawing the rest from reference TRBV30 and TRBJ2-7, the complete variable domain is SQTIHQWPATLVQPVGSPLSLECTVEGTSNPNLYWYRQAAGRGLQLLFYSVGIGQISSEVPQNLSASRPQDRQFILSSKKLLLSDSGFYLCAWSPGTTYEQYFGPGTRLTVT.

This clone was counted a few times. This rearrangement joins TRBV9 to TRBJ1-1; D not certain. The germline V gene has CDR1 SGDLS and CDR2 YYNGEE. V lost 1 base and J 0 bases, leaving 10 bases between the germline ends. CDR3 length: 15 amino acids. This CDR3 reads CASSVISDMNTEAFF. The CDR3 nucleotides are TGTGCCAGCAGCGTAATTTCCGACATGAACACTGAAGCTTTCTTT.

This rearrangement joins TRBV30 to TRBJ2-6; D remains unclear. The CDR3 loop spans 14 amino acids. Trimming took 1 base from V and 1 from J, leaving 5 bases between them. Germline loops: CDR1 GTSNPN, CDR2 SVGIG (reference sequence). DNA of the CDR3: TGTGCCTGGAGTGAAGGATCTGGGGCCAACGTCCTGACTTTC. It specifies CAWSEGSGANVLTF.